This TCR beta chain was sequenced in a study of blood T cell repertoires in COVID-19. Study summary: In each case, the material was cDNA or gDNA derived from T cells, B-cell-depleted T cells, or PBMCs.

Enrolment of Seattle patients took place during active infection, and they were followed longitudinally. Germline values: CDR1 SGHTA, CDR2 FQGNSA. CDR3 length equals 15 residues. Losses at the gene ends were 5 bases for V and 4 bases for J; bases not matched to a gene: 6. Original processing notes: Using reference gene primer amplification, nucleated cell counts were estimated. Using immunoSEQ multiplex PCR, the repertoire was profiled, and TCRdb retains in-frame clones only, with some absent. V, J and clone size derive from that table, while D and trimming were established from the DNA sequence. The table records approximately 170,000 clones, approximately 95% of them present only once.

The chain recombines TRBV7-2 with TRBJ2-2; 8 bases are a match to TRBD2. The clonotype comes from a woman aged 55-69 years with COVID-19, enrolled during active disease. Sample: peripheral blood. CDR3: CASSRRSGGTGELFF. DNA for the CDR3: TGTGCCAGCAGCCGCAGGAGCGGGGGCACCGGGGAGCTGTTTTTT.